This TCR beta chain was found in a study of beta chain features in type 1 diabetes. In germline, CDR1 is MNHEY, CDR2 SVGAGI. After removal of 6 bases from V and 2 bases from J, the junction contained 8 bases not matched to a gene. The CDR3 totals 15 residues. The investigators reverse transcribed all of the isolated RNA, so they sequenced expressed TCRB transcripts. Assay: immunoSEQ multiplex PCR; the TCRdb copy retains only in-frame clones and omits some. The sample records about 620,000 clones, 15% to 18% being singletons. The chain has TRBV6-5 and TRBJ2-7, with TRBD1 matching over 9 bases. This receptor was obtained from a man between 18 and 29 years old in good health. Sequenced: naive CD4+ T cells from blood. The CDR3 sequence is CASRAGQGTTYEQYF. The CDR3 nucleotides are TGTGCCAGCAGAGCTGGACAGGGGACCACCTACGAGCAGTACTTC.